Sequencing of this T cell receptor (beta chain) was carried out in a study of response to subunit inactivated influenza vaccine. Notes on the study in general: The authors proposed limited new T cell recruitment per seasonal influenza vaccination.

TCRdb re-called the RT-PCR reads through MiXCR, storing one row per CDR3 protein. The sample shows 530,000 or so distinct CDR3 sequences, 25% of them seen only once. Germline V gene lookup returns CDR1 MDHEN and CDR2 SYDVKM. CDR3 size: 15 residues. Trimming cost V 8 bases and J 2 bases; bases outside gene matches: 9. This clonotype was observed many times. No antigen is known for it. The sequence was obtained from a man aged 45-60 years who received an inactivated influenza vaccine. Sample: CD4+ T cells sorted from PBMCs, taken less than 6 days after vaccination. The V call is TRBV28, the J call TRBJ2-1; 7 bases are shared with TRBD1. CDR3 in amino acids: CASRARQGAYNEQFF. Written as DNA, the CDR3 is TGTGCCAGCCGGGCTAGACAGGGAGCCTACAATGAGCAGTTCTTC.